These 27 T cell receptor beta chains originate from one sample sequenced in a study of blood T cell repertoires in COVID-19. Repertoires were generated with immunoSEQ multiplex PCR, while TCRdb's copy carries only in-frame clones and drops some. The table has fewer than 130,000 clones, almost 80% seen once. Sequencing was performed on peripheral blood. All receptors come from a woman of 80 years or more with active or convalescent COVID-19.

This clone came up a few times. V and J are TRBV27 and TRBJ2-1; TRBD2 matches 9 bases. Germline loops: CDR1 MNHEY, CDR2 SMNVEV (reference sequence). V shed 5 bases and J 0 bases; nucleotides not matched to a gene: 8. This CDR3 spans 17 amino acids. This chain's CDR3 is CASSGAWREGSYNEQFF. The DNA for the CDR3 is TGTGCCAGCAGTGGCGCTTGGCGGGAGGGCTCCTACAATGAGCAGTTCTTC.

J is TRBJ1-1 and V is TRBV21-1. TRBV21-1 is described as a pseudogene. The CDR3 has 19 residues. The CDR3 nucleotides read TGTGCCAGCAGCAAGGAGGGTGAGAAAGGAGGTGGGAAGAACACTGAAGCTTTCTTT. Translated, it gives CASSKEGEKGGGKNTEAFF.

This sequence joins TRBV5-1 and TRBJ2-7; the match to TRBD2 covers 7 bases. Losses at the gene ends were 0 bases for V and 3 bases for J; bases not matched to a gene: 6. This CDR3 has 15 amino acids. Germline assignment: CDR1 SGHRS and CDR2 YFSETQ. CDR3 in DNA: TGCGCCAGCAGCTTGGGGCCTAGCGGAAACTACGAGCAGTACTTC. Translating it yields CASSLGPSGNYEQYF.

This chain links TRBV11-2 with TRBJ2-7; D perhaps matches TRBD1 (6 bases). The germline V and J ends were trimmed by 1 base and 6 bases, with 19 bases remaining between them. This CDR3 has 16 amino acids. Germline loops: CDR1 SGHAT, CDR2 FQNNGV. As DNA, the CDR3 is TGTGCCAGCAGCTTAGCCACAGGGTTTTATTCGGGCGAGCAGTACTTC. Translation: CASSLATGFYSGEQYF.

This chain joins TRBV29-1 and TRBJ2-7; 11 bases map to TRBD2. The germline CDR1 and CDR2 sequences are SQVTM and ANQGSEA. V was pared by 5 bases and J by 4 bases, with 13 bases of the junction left unmatched. The CDR3 totals 16 residues. Written as DNA, the CDR3 is TGCAGCGTTCGAAAGGGGACTAGCGGAGCCCTTTACGAGCAGTACTTC. Translating gives CSVRKGTSGALYEQYF.

The chain carries TRBV30 and TRBJ1-5, with TRBD1 matching over 9 bases. This CDR3 is built from 14 residues. V shed 2 bases and J 3 bases; nucleotides not matched to a gene: 2. Germline assignment: CDR1 GTSNPN and CDR2 SVGIG (reference sequence). CDR3 in amino acids: CAWSTGGTNQPQHF. In nucleotides, the CDR3 is TGTGCCTGGAGTACAGGGGGCACCAATCAGCCCCAGCATTTT. Together with reference TRBV30 and TRBJ1-5, the CDR3 gives the full variable domain: SQTIHQWPATLVQPVGSPLSLECTVEGTSNPNLYWYRQAAGRGLQLLFYSVGIGQISSEVPQNLSASRPQDRQFILSSKKLLLSDSGFYLCAWSTGGTNQPQHFGDGTRLSIL.

The chain uses TRBV28 and TRBJ2-3, with TRBD2 matching over 9 bases. Germline CDR1 reads MDHEN; CDR2 reads SYDVKM. CDR3 length equals 17 residues. V was pared by 7 bases and J by 0 bases, with 11 bases of the junction left unmatched. CDR3: CASKGGGRAPSTDTQYF. DNA for the CDR3: TGTGCCAGCAAGGGTGGCGGGAGGGCCCCTAGCACAGATACGCAGTATTTT.

This chain links TRBV5-4 with TRBJ2-2; 7 nucleotides align to TRBD2. The V and J ends lost 4 bases and 7 bases, in that order; junction bases with no gene match: 7. Per germline, CDR1 SGHNT and CDR2 YYREEE (reference sequence). The length of the CDR3 is 14 residues. CDR3 residues: CASSGAGVGGELFF. CDR3 bases: TGTGCCAGCAGCGGGGCGGGAGTCGGCGGGGAGCTGTTTTTT. The complete variable domain, with remaining parts taken from reference TRBV5-4 and TRBJ2-2, reads ETGVTQSPTHLIKTRGQQVTLRCSSQSGHNTVSWYQQALGQGPQFIFQYYREEENGRGNFPPRFSGLQFPNYSSELNVNALELDDSALYLCASSGAGVGGELFFGEGSRLTVL.

The CDR3 DNA sequence: TGTGCCAGCCGGGACCGGGGACAGGGAGTCCCCGGGGAGCTGTTTTTT. It yields the protein CASRDRGQGVPGELFF. The rearrangement links TRBV25-1 to TRBJ2-2; TRBD1 agrees at 9 bases. This CDR3 is 16 amino acids long. V lost 8 bases and J lost 6; bases outside the gene matches: 13. Germline V gene lookup returns CDR1 MGHDK and CDR2 SYGVNS.

The rearrangement joins TRBV19 to TRBJ1-2, with 10 bases matching TRBD1. Germline V CDR1 and CDR2: LNHDA, SQIVND (reference sequence). The V and J ends lost 5 bases and 8 bases, in that order; junction bases with no gene match: 14. CDR3 size: 16 residues. This CDR3 is CASSAIDRGRLRGYTF. DNA for the CDR3: TGTGCCAGTAGTGCAATAGACAGGGGGCGCTTGCGCGGCTACACCTTC.

The V call is TRBV5-1, the J call TRBJ1-5; 7 bases match TRBD1. In germline, CDR1 is SGHRS, CDR2 YFSETQ. V shed 4 bases, J shed 0 bases, and the junction held 7 bases outside the gene matches. The length of the CDR3 is 16 residues. In nucleotides, the CDR3 is TGCGCCAGCAGCCCTGGGACAGTAAATAGCAATCAGCCCCAGCATTTT. It yields the protein CASSPGTVNSNQPQHF. Combining the CDR3 with reference TRBV5-1 and TRBJ1-5 gives the whole variable domain KAGVTQTPRYLIKTRGQQVTLSCSPISGHRSVSWYQQTPGQGLQFLFEYFSETQRNKGNFPGRFSGRQFSNSRSEMNVSTLELGDSALYLCASSPGTVNSNQPQHFGDGTRLSIL.

This chain connects TRBV18 to TRBJ2-7, with a weak D call TRBD2 (5 bases). CDR3 size: 15 residues. The V end lost 0 bases, the J end lost 1 base, and 10 bases lay between the germline ends. Germline CDR1 is KGHSH and CDR2 is LQKENI. The CDR3 coding sequence is TGTGCCAGCTCACCACCGTCAGCGGCTTCCTACGAGCAGTACTTC. Protein sequence: CASSPPSAASYEQYF.

The V gene is TRBV28, the J gene TRBJ2-7, with a tentative D call TRBD1 (5 bases). Trimming took 3 bases from V and 3 from J, leaving 9 bases between them. Germline CDR1 is MDHEN and CDR2 is SYDVKM. CDR3 length: 13 residues. CDR3 protein: CASSLNRNYEQYF. CDR3 DNA: TGTGCCAGCAGTTTGAACAGGAACTACGAGCAGTACTTC. The variable domain in full, with the rest retrieved from reference TRBV28 and TRBJ2-7, is DVKVTQSSRYLVKRTGEKVFLECVQDMDHENMFWYRQDPGLGLRLIYFSYDVKMKEKGDIPEGYSVSREKKERFSLILESASTNQTSMYLCASSLNRNYEQYFGPGTRLTVT.

The chain carries TRBV5-4 and TRBJ1-2, with D possibly TRBD1 on 5 matching bases. Germline V gene lookup returns CDR1 SGHNT and CDR2 YYREEE (reference sequence). Trimming took 2 bases from V and 6 from J, leaving 8 bases between them. The length of the CDR3 is 12 residues. The CDR3 sequence: CASSFRAHGYTF. DNA for the CDR3: TGTGCCAGCAGCTTCAGGGCCCATGGCTACACCTTC. The full variable domain, its missing parts supplied by reference TRBV5-4 and TRBJ1-2, is ETGVTQSPTHLIKTRGQQVTLRCSSQSGHNTVSWYQQALGQGPQFIFQYYREEENGRGNFPPRFSGLQFPNYSSELNVNALELDDSALYLCASSFRAHGYTFGSGTRLTVV.

The V call is TRBV5-1, the J call TRBJ2-2; D is unclear. The CDR3 has 15 residues. Germline CDR1 and CDR2: SGHRS and YFSETQ. V gave up 2 bases and J gave up 0 bases, with 8 bases separating them. Here the CDR3 reads CASSFRGANTGELFF. Here the CDR3 DNA reads TGCGCCAGCAGCTTCCGCGGCGCGAACACCGGGGAGCTGTTTTTT.

The rearrangement links TRBV6-1 to TRBJ2-1; tentatively, D is TRBD2 (5 bases). With 1 base removed from V and 4 bases from J, the gap between germline ends came to 11 bases. CDR1 MNHNS and CDR2 SASEGT come from the germline V gene. The CDR3 extends over 15 amino acids. In nucleotides, the CDR3 is TGTGCCAGCAGTGAAGTAGACACTAGATACAATGAGCAGTTCTTC. Encoded protein: CASSEVDTRYNEQFF.

V gene TRBV6-5 combines with J gene TRBJ1-2; possible D gene TRBD1, 6 bases. V shed 6 bases and J shed 4 bases, with 18 bases lying between them. CDR1 MNHEY and CDR2 SVGAGI come from the germline V gene. The CDR3 has 15 residues. CDR3 residues: CASSPPRTGIYGYTF. The DNA of the CDR3 is TGTGCCAGCAGCCCCCCAAGAACAGGGATCTATGGCTACACCTTC.

The chain recombines TRBV5-1 with TRBJ2-5, with TRBD2 matching 11 bases. The CDR3 runs 15 residues. The ends lost 4 bases at V and 4 bases at J; junction bases unmatched: 6. Germline loops: CDR1 SGHRS, CDR2 YFSETQ. DNA of the CDR3: TGCGCCAGCAGCCCTACTAGCGGGAGAGGAGAGACCCAGTACTTC. This translates into CASSPTSGRGETQYF. The complete variable domain, with remaining parts taken from reference TRBV5-1 and TRBJ2-5, reads KAGVTQTPRYLIKTRGQQVTLSCSPISGHRSVSWYQQTPGQGLQFLFEYFSETQRNKGNFPGRFSGRQFSNSRSEMNVSTLELGDSALYLCASSPTSGRGETQYFGPGTRLLVL.

J is TRBJ2-1 and V is TRBV7-2, with a possible D match to TRBD2 (5 bases). Deletions cut 3 bases from V and 7 bases from J, with 13 bases between. The CDR3 runs 14 residues. Per the germline V gene, CDR1 is SGHTA and CDR2 is FQGNSA. The DNA of the CDR3 is TGTGCCAGCAGCTTGTTCGGGATGGGTAATGAGCAGTTCTTC. Amino acid sequence: CASSLFGMGNEQFF.

This clone came up a few times. The chain carries TRBV28 and TRBJ2-2; 7 nucleotides align to TRBD2. CDR1 is MDHEN, CDR2 SYDVKM, per germline. The CDR3 loop spans 16 amino acids. Losses at the gene ends were 1 base for V and 8 bases for J; bases not matched to a gene: 10. CDR3 region: CASSLLIREVGGELFF. CDR3 nucleotide sequence: TGTGCCAGCAGTTTATTGATCCGGGAGGTTGGGGGGGAGCTGTTTTTT.

V is TRBV3-1 (or the pseudogene TRBV3-2) and J is TRBJ2-3; D unclear. With 6 bases removed from V and 0 bases from J, the gap between germline ends came to 13 bases. Germline CDR1 LGHDT, CDR2 YNNKEL (reference sequence). The CDR3 extends over 15 amino acids. The CDR3 reads CASSRFDGSTDTQYF. CDR3 in DNA: TGTGCCAGCAGTCGATTCGACGGGAGCACAGATACGCAGTATTTT.

This chain uses TRBV27 with TRBJ1-3; tentatively, D is TRBD1 (6 bases). V was clipped by 7 bases and J by 6 bases, with 16 bases between them. Germline-derived CDR1 and CDR2 are MNHEY and SMNVEV (reference sequence). This CDR3 is built from 14 residues. This CDR3 is CASTSTGRLNTIYF. DNA for the CDR3: TGTGCCAGCACCTCGACAGGTAGGTTAAACACCATATATTTT.

This chain links TRBV11-2 with TRBJ2-3, with 10 bases identical to TRBD2. Germline CDR1 reads SGHAT; CDR2 reads FQNNGV. The CDR3 sequence is 15 residues long. With 2 bases clipped from V and 3 bases from J, the junction kept 2 bases outside the gene matches. The CDR3 is CASSLWGLATDTQYF. CDR3 nucleotide sequence: TGTGCCAGCAGCTTATGGGGACTAGCGACAGATACGCAGTATTTT.

The V and J genes are TRBV7-3 and TRBJ2-7; tentatively, D is TRBD2 (5 bases). The CDR3 covers 16 residues. Germline V gene sequence: CDR1 SGHTA, CDR2 FQGTGA. Trimming shortened V by 5 bases and J by 1 base, and 18 bases separated the two germline ends. In nucleotides, the CDR3 is TGTGCCAGCAGCCGAAATCCGAGGGCTGGGTCCTACGAGCAGTACTTC. Amino acid sequence: CASSRNPRAGSYEQYF.

V usage is TRBV13 and J usage is TRBJ1-4; 7 bases fit TRBD1. The junction had 8 bases not matched to a gene; V was cut back by 3 bases and J by 7 bases. Per the germline V gene, CDR1 is PRHDT and CDR2 is FYEKMQ (reference sequence). This CDR3 is built from 15 residues. The CDR3 protein is CASSFNGGGGEKLFF. CDR3 coding DNA: TGTGCCAGCAGCTTTAACGGAGGGGGCGGTGAAAAACTGTTTTTT. The whole variable domain, filled in from reference TRBV13 and TRBJ1-4, reads AAGVIQSPRHLIKEKRETATLKCYPIPRHDTVYWYQQGPGQDPQFLISFYEKMQSDKGSIPDRFSAQQFSDYHSELNMSSLELGDSALYFCASSFNGGGGEKLFFGSGTQLSVL.

The gene calls are TRBV5-4 and TRBJ2-1; TRBD2 agrees at 7 bases. The CDR3 extends over 15 amino acids. Per germline, CDR1 SGHNT and CDR2 YYREEE (reference sequence). The J segment lost 9 bases and the V segment lost 1 base, leaving 10 bases of the junction unmatched. The CDR3 region is CASSLRQAGEGEQFF. DNA of the CDR3: TGTGCCAGCAGCTTGAGGCAGGCTGGGGAGGGTGAGCAGTTCTTC.

The genes are TRBV21-1 and TRBJ1-5; TRBD1, the D gene given by the table, was not confirmed from the DNA. TRBV21-1 is labeled a pseudogene. CDR3 length: 14 residues. The CDR3 spells CASSKVTGYQPQHF. CDR3 sequence (DNA): TGTGCCAGCAGCAAAGTCACAGGTTATCAGCCCCAGCATTTT.